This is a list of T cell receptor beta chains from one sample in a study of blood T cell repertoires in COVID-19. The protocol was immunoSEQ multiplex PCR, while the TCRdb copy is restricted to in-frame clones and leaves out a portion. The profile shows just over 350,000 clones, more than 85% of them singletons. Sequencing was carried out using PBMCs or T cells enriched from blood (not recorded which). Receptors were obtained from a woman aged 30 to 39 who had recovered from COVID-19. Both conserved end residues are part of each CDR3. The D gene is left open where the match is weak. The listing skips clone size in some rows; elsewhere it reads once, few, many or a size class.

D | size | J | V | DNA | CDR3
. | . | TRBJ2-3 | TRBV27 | TGTGCCAGCAGTTTATCGCCCGGAATTGGGCGTACGCAGTATTTT | CASSLSPGIGRTQYF
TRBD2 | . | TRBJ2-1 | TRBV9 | TGTGCCAGCAGCCCCTTGGGCGGGGGGCCCTCCTACAATGAGCAGTTCTTC | CASSPLGGGPSYNEQFF
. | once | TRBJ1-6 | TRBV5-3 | TGTGCCAGAAGTAACTCGAATTCACCCCTCCACTTT | CARSNSNSPLHF
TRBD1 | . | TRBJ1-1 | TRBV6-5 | TGTGCCAGCGAACCGGGACAGGGAATAGACACTGAAGCTTTCTTT | CASEPGQGIDTEAFF
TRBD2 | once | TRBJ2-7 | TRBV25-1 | TGTGCCAGCAGTGACCCCCGTGCGGGAGAGTACGAGCAGTACTTC | CASSDPRAGEYEQYF
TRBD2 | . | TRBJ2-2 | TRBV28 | TGTGCCAGCAGTCCTCTAGCGGGAGGGCCTTTGGCCGGGGAGCTGTTTTTT | CASSPLAGGPLAGELFF
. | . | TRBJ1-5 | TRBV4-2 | TGTGCCAGCAGCCAAGACAGGGTTAATCAGCCCCAGCATTTT | CASSQDRVNQPQHF
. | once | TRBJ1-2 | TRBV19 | TGTGCCAGTAATCGCGGTAACTATGGCTACACCTTC | CASNRGNYGYTF
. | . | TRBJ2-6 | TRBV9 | TGTGCCAGCAGCGTACAGACAGAATCTGGGGCCAACGTCCTGACTTTC | CASSVQTESGANVLTF
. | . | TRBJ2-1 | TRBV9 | TGTGCCAGCAGCGTAGACTTAAAGGAGCAGTTCTTC | CASSVDLKEQFF
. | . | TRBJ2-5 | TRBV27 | TGTGCCAGCAGTTTATTTAGCAGGGGGGAAGAGACCCAGTACTTC | CASSLFSRGEETQYF
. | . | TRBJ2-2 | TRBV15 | TGTGCCACCAGCATGATAAGGGACTGGAACACCGGGGAGCTGTTTTTT | CATSMIRDWNTGELFF
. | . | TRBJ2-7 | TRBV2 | TGTGCCAGCAGTGGGGCTGGCTCCTACGAGCAGTACTTC | CASSGAGSYEQYF
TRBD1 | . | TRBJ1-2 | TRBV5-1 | TGCGCCAGCAGTTCACAGGGGGATGGTTATGGCTACACCTTC | CASSSQGDGYGYTF
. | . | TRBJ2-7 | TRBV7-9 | TGTGCCAGCAGCGGAGAACAGGGCCAGAGCTCCTACGAGCAGTACTTC | CASSGEQGQSSYEQYF
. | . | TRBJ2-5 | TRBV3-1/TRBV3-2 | TGTGCCAGCTGCTACAGGGAAGGAGGCGAGACCCAGTACTTC | CASCYREGGETQYF
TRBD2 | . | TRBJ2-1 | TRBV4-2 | TGTGCCAGCAGCCAAGCGGAAGCGGGGATATACAATGAGCAGTTCTTC | CASSQAEAGIYNEQFF
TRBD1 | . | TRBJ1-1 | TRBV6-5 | TGTGCCAGCAGAAACCCCGGGACAGGGACATCTTTCTTT | CASRNPGTGTSFF
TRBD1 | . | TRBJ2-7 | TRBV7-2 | TGTGCCAGCAGCCACCCGGCCACAGGGGACCCCTACGAGCAGTACTTC | CASSHPATGDPYEQYF
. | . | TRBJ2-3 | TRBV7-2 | TGTGCCAGCAGCCCAGGGGTCTTACAAGCAACAGATACGCAGTATTTT | CASSPGVLQATDTQYF
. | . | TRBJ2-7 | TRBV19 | TGTGCCTGGAACAGCTCCTACGAGCAGTACTTC | CAWNSSYEQYF
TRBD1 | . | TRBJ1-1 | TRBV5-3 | TGTGCCAGAAGCTTAGGGGGCAGTGAAGCTTTCTTT | CARSLGGSEAFF
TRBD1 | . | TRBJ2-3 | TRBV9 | TGTGCCAGCAGCGTATCCCAGGGGGCGTGGGATACGCAGTATTTT | CASSVSQGAWDTQYF
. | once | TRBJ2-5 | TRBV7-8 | TGTGCCAGCAGTCCCAGTGCCCTCCAAGAGACCCAGTACTTC | CASSPSALQETQYF
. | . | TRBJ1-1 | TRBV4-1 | TGCGCCAGCAGCCAAGATCGGGGGGGCACTGAAGCTTTCTTT | CASSQDRGGTEAFF
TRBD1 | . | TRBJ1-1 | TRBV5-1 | TGCGCCAGCAGCCCCTTTCCAGGGGGGTACACTGAAGCTTTCTTT | CASSPFPGGYTEAFF
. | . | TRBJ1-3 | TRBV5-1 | TGCGCCAGCAGCTTGGAACCCGGGGGGGCGACTGGAAACACCATATATTTT | CASSLEPGGATGNTIYF
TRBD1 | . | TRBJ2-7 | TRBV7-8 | TGTGCCAGCAGCTTAGCTGACGACAGGGGGTTCGAGCAGTACTTC | CASSLADDRGFEQYF
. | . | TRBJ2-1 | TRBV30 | TGTGCCTGGGACGGGGGGCAATACAATGAGCAGTTCTTC | CAWDGGQYNEQFF
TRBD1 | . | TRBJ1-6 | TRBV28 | TGTGCCAGCAGTTTGACAGGGACGAATAATTCACCCCTCCACTTT | CASSLTGTNNSPLHF
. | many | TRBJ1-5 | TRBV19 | TGTGCCAGTAGTATGAGGGTCGTTCAGCCCCAGCATTTT | CASSMRVVQPQHF
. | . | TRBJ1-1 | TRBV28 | TGTGCCAGCTGTGGGACTCGGGACACTGAAGCTTTCTTT | CASCGTRDTEAFF
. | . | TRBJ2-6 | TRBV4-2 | TGTGCCAGCAGCCAAGACTTCTCAGTCTCTGGGGCCAACGTCCTGACTTTC | CASSQDFSVSGANVLTF
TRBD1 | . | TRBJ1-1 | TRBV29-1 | TGCAGCGCTGCGGGACAGCTGAACACTGAAGCTTTCTTT | CSAAGQLNTEAFF
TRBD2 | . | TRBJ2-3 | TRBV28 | TGTGCCAGCAGGTCGGGCGGGAGAATAGCAGATACGCAGTATTTT | CASRSGGRIADTQYF
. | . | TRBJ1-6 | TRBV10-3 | TGTGCCATCAGTGAGGGACTCGCTGCTTCACCCCTCCACTTT | CAISEGLAASPLHF
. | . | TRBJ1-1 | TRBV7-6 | TGTGCCAGCAGCCCAAGGGGGGGAACTGAAGCTTTCTTT | CASSPRGGTEAFF
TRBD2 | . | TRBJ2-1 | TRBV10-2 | TGCGCCAGCAGTGAGTGGACTAGTTTAAGTAATGAGCAGTTCTTC | CASSEWTSLSNEQFF
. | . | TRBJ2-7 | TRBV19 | TGTGCCAGTAGTTCCCCCCCGCAGTACTACGAGCAGTACTTC | CASSSPPQYYEQYF
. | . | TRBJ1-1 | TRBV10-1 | TGCGCCAGCAGTGAGTCCTCACAGGGTAACACTGAAGCTTTCTTT | CASSESSQGNTEAFF
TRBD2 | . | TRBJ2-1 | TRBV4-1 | TGCGCCAGCAGCCTTAGGACTAGCGGGGACTCGAGCAATGAGCAGTTCTTC | CASSLRTSGDSSNEQFF
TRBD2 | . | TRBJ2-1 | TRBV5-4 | TGTGCCAGCACTAGGGGGGGAGCGGGAGGTGGAAATGAGCAGTTCTTC | CASTRGGAGGGNEQFF
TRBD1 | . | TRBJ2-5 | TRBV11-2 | TGTGCCAGCAGCTTGTTCAGGGGGCGTGGGGAGACCCAGTACTTC | CASSLFRGRGETQYF
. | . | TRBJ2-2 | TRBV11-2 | TGTGCCAGCAGACCTGGGCTCAGGGGTACCGGGGAGCTGTTTTTT | CASRPGLRGTGELFF
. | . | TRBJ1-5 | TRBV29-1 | TGCAGCGTTCGTCAGCCAGGCGAGAATCAGCCCCAGCATTTT | CSVRQPGENQPQHF
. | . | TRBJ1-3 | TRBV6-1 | TGTGCCAGCAGTGAAGGAGGGTGGAACACTATATATTTT | CASSEGGWNTIYF
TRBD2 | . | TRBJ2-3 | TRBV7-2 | TGTGCCAGCAGCTTACCCTGGGATAGCGGGAGGTCAGATACGCAGTATTTT | CASSLPWDSGRSDTQYF
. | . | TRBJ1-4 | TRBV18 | TGTGCCAGCTCACCACCGGGGGCGACTTTTGAAAAACTGTTTTTT | CASSPPGATFEKLFF